A single sample is the source of the 30 T cell receptor beta chains below, sequenced in a study of blood T cell repertoires in COVID-19. Sequencing used immunoSEQ multiplex PCR; TCRdb keeps in-frame clones, though not all of them. The table shows roughly 350,000 clones, with approximately 90% occurring only once. Sequencing used peripheral blood. The receptors were sampled from a woman in her 50s with active or convalescent COVID-19.

The chain couples TRBV4-1 to TRBJ2-3; unclear D gene. Germline CDR1 is MGHRA and CDR2 is YSYEKL. The CDR3 sequence is 15 residues long. Trimming removed 2 bases at V and 1 base at J, with 10 bases between. The chain's CDR3 is CASSQPRSGTDTQYF. The DNA for the CDR3 is TGCGCCAGCAGCCAACCCCGTTCAGGCACAGATACGCAGTATTTT.

This clone appeared a few times. The chain uses TRBV28 and TRBJ1-5; D unresolved. V lost 5 bases and J 0 bases, leaving 8 bases between the germline ends. The CDR3 has 14 amino acids. Per the germline V gene, CDR1 is MDHEN and CDR2 is SYDVKM. The chain's CDR3 is CASSLLYSNQPQHF. The CDR3 DNA reads as TGTGCCAGCAGTCTCCTTTATAGCAATCAGCCCCAGCATTTT.

This chain connects TRBV5-6 to TRBJ1-1; TRBD1 is a possible D gene (5 bases). Trimming stripped 4 bases from V and 0 bases from J, with 19 bases between. The germline gives CDR1 SGHDT, CDR2 YYEEEE. The CDR3 is made up of 17 amino acids. The CDR3 DNA sequence: TGTGCCAGCAGCCCATTCGCGGACCAGGACATGAACACTGAAGCTTTCTTT. The encoded protein is CASSPFADQDMNTEAFF.

Only one count was recorded for this clone. V usage is TRBV6-2 or TRBV6-3 and J usage is TRBJ2-7, with D unclear. V was trimmed by 5 bases and J by 0 bases, leaving 8 bases between them. The CDR3 loop spans 13 amino acids. CDR1 and CDR2 (germline): MNHEY, SVGEGT. CDR3 amino acids: CASSLGSSYEQYF. CDR3 coding DNA: TGTGCCAGCAGTCTCGGGTCCTCCTACGAGCAGTACTTC.

The chain employs TRBV11-1 and TRBJ2-7; TRBD1 matches 7 bases. Germline assignment: CDR1 SGHAT and CDR2 FQDESV (reference sequence). The CDR3 is 16 residues long. Trimming cost V 1 base and J 0 bases; bases outside gene matches: 6. This CDR3 reads CASSLGSRGFSYEQYF. The CDR3 nucleotides are TGTGCCAGCAGCTTAGGCTCCAGGGGGTTCTCCTACGAGCAGTACTTC.

J is TRBJ2-7 and V is TRBV2, with a weak D call TRBD1 (6 bases). Germline V gives CDR1 SNHLY, CDR2 FYNNEI. CDR3 length: 12 amino acids. The CDR3 loop is CAGGPNSYEQYF. CDR3 DNA sequence: TGTGCTGGGGGCCCCAACTCCTACGAGCAGTACTTC.

The chain joins TRBV9 to TRBJ1-1, with D hard to call. The CDR3 extends over 13 amino acids. The germline CDR1 and CDR2 sequences are SGDLS and YYNGEE. The V end lost 3 bases, the J end lost 1 base, and 7 bases lay between the germline ends. The CDR3 sequence is CASSGTENTEAFF. DNA for the CDR3: TGTGCCAGCAGCGGTACAGAGAACACTGAAGCTTTCTTT.

V usage is TRBV9 and J usage is TRBJ2-5; TRBD2 matches 12 bases. The CDR3 length is 18 residues. Germline V gives CDR1 SGDLS, CDR2 YYNGEE. V dropped 4 bases and J dropped 5; count of bases not matched to a gene: 15. CDR3: CASSPPRSSGRARETQYF. The DNA of the CDR3 is TGTGCCAGCAGCCCCCCGCGGTCTAGCGGGAGGGCGCGGGAGACCCAGTACTTC.

The J gene is TRBJ1-6, the V gene TRBV6-6; D is uncertain. The CDR3 has 14 residues. With 8 bases removed from V and 6 bases from J, the gap between germline ends came to 14 bases. The germline gives CDR1 MNHNY, CDR2 SVGAGI (reference sequence). The CDR3 DNA reads TGTGCCAGCTTCCCCCGGGAGACTAATTCACCCCTCCACTTT. It yields the protein CASFPRETNSPLHF.

The CDR3 nucleotides read TGTGCCAGCAGCTTGGAACCGACAGGGTTTGACTACAATGAGCAGTTCTTC. Translating gives CASSLEPTGFDYNEQFF. The chain uses TRBV5-5 and TRBJ2-1; 7 bases are shared with TRBD1. V shed 0 bases and J 3 bases; nucleotides not matched to a gene: 9. Germline CDR1 is SGHKS and CDR2 is YYEKEE (reference sequence). The CDR3 totals 17 residues.

V gene TRBV18 combines with J gene TRBJ1-6; D is unclear. This CDR3 has 16 residues. The V and J ends lost 3 bases and 0 bases respectively, with 9 bases between them. CDR1 is KGHSH and CDR2 is LQKENI in the germline V gene. DNA for the CDR3: TGTGCCAGCTCACCCGCGGGGAGCTCCTATAATTCACCCCTCCACTTT. It yields the protein CASSPAGSSYNSPLHF.

V usage is TRBV6-2 or TRBV6-3 and J usage is TRBJ2-5, with 7 bases lining up with TRBD2. The CDR3 spans 17 residues. With V trimmed by 6 bases and J by 5 bases, 18 bases remained unmatched. Germline CDR1 reads MNHEY; CDR2 reads SVGEGT. The CDR3 here is CASSLSLVGGSVETQYF. The CDR3 region has the DNA TGTGCCAGCAGCCTTTCCCTCGTGGGCGGGAGTGTCGAGACCCAGTACTTC.

The chain uses TRBV3-1 (or the pseudogene TRBV3-2) and TRBJ1-1, with D maybe TRBD1 (5 bases). Trimming removed 0 bases at V and 6 bases at J, with 14 bases between. The germline V gene has CDR1 LGHDT and CDR2 YNNKEL (reference sequence). CDR3 size: 15 residues. The CDR3 loop is CASSQDRREGAEAFF. The CDR3 DNA follows: TGTGCCAGCAGCCAAGATCGAAGGGAAGGGGCTGAAGCTTTCTTT.

The rearrangement uses TRBV3-1 (or the pseudogene TRBV3-2) and TRBJ1-2; TRBD1 might be the D (5 bases). The germline CDR1 and CDR2 sequences are LGHDT and YNNKEL (reference sequence). Trimming pared 1 base from V and 8 bases from J, leaving 14 bases between. CDR3 length equals 14 residues. The CDR3 sequence: CASSQVSGSSGYTF. CDR3 nucleotide sequence: TGTGCCAGCAGCCAAGTATCAGGGTCGAGCGGCTACACCTTC.

This sequence joins TRBV29-1 and TRBJ1-1; TRBD1 matches at 9 bases. This CDR3 has 13 residues. The germline V gene encodes CDR1 SQVTM and CDR2 ANQGSEA. V lost 7 bases to trimming and J lost 1 base; unmatched junction nucleotides: 4. The CDR3 protein is CSGLGQGNTEAFF. In nucleotides, the CDR3 is TGCAGCGGATTGGGACAGGGGAACACTGAAGCTTTCTTT.

The rearrangement uses TRBV7-8 and TRBJ1-1; D is uncertain. V was shortened by 5 bases and J by 5 bases, with 15 bases between the two germline ends. The germline gives CDR1 SGHVS, CDR2 FQNEAQ. The CDR3 is 14 amino acids. In DNA, the CDR3 is TGTGCCAGCAGCCCCAATCCGGCGGGGACTGAAGCTTTCTTT. This codes for CASSPNPAGTEAFF.

This chain joins TRBV7-3 and TRBJ2-1; D gene ambiguous. This CDR3 contains 16 residues. Germline values: CDR1 SGHTA, CDR2 FQGTGA. With 2 bases removed from V and 8 bases from J, the gap between germline ends came to 19 bases. The CDR3 reads CASSLGVALERDEQFF. For the CDR3, the DNA is TGTGCCAGCAGCTTAGGTGTCGCCCTAGAGCGAGATGAGCAGTTCTTC. The variable domain in full, completed from reference TRBV7-3 and TRBJ2-1, reads GAGVSQTPSNKVTEKGKYVELRCDPISGHTALYWYRQSLGQGPEFLIYFQGTGAADDSGLPNDRFFAVRPEGSVSTLKIQRTERGDSAVYLCASSLGVALERDEQFFGPGTRLTVL.

The chain couples TRBV5-5 to TRBJ2-2; D is possibly TRBD1 (6 bases). This CDR3 comprises 16 residues. CDR1 is SGHKS and CDR2 is YYEKEE in the germline V gene (reference sequence). Trimming stripped 0 bases from V and 6 bases from J, with 15 bases between. CDR3 nucleotides: TGTGCCAGCAGCTTGGGTCAGGGGCGATTAGCCGGGGAGCTGTTTTTT. Translated, it gives CASSLGQGRLAGELFF.

This chain connects TRBV5-1 to TRBJ1-6; 9 bases agree with TRBD1. CDR3 length equals 14 residues. CDR1 SGHRS and CDR2 YFSETQ come from the germline V gene. Trimming removed 6 bases from V and 10 bases from J; junction bases left unmatched: 8. For the CDR3, the DNA is TGCGCCAGCACCCAAGGACAGGGGCACTCACCCCTCCACTTT. Translation gives CASTQGQGHSPLHF.

This clone has only a few counts. V usage is TRBV11-3 and J usage is TRBJ2-1; 9 bases match TRBD1. The length of the CDR3 is 15 residues. V lost 4 bases, J lost 7 bases, and 8 bases stayed unmatched. Germline CDR1 reads SGHNT; CDR2 reads YENEEA. The CDR3 here is CASSSGTGSRNEQFF. As DNA, the CDR3 is TGTGCCAGCAGCTCAGGGACAGGGTCGAGGAATGAGCAGTTCTTC.

V usage is TRBV4-1 and J usage is TRBJ2-1, with 10 bases fitting TRBD2. The length of the CDR3 is 17 residues. Trimming removed 0 bases from V and 6 bases from J; junction bases left unmatched: 8. The germline CDR1 and CDR2 sequences are MGHRA and YSYEKL. The CDR3 is CASSQDPPSGRTNEQFF. The CDR3 coding sequence is TGCGCCAGCAGCCAAGATCCCCCTAGCGGGAGAACCAATGAGCAGTTCTTC.

The chain has TRBV30 and TRBJ1-2, with TRBD1 matching 11 bases. This CDR3 region has 14 residues. V was clipped by 4 bases and J by 2 bases; unmatched bases: 3. Germline loops: CDR1 GTSNPN, CDR2 SVGIG (reference sequence). This CDR3 is CAWIRTGGNYGYTF. The DNA for the CDR3 is TGTGCCTGGATTAGGACAGGGGGCAACTATGGCTACACCTTC.

This chain connects TRBV3-1 (or the pseudogene TRBV3-2) to TRBJ1-4; 8 bases align to TRBD1. The CDR3 spans 15 residues. V trimming: 3 bases; J trimming: 5 bases; junction bases outside the gene matches: 5. Germline assignment: CDR1 LGHDT and CDR2 YNNKEL (reference sequence). The CDR3, as DNA: TGTGCCAGCAGCCATGGGACAGGCCGGAATGAAAAACTGTTTTTT. Translating gives CASSHGTGRNEKLFF.

The chain has TRBV28 and TRBJ1-4; perhaps TRBD1 as D (6 bases). The germline CDR1 and CDR2 sequences are MDHEN and SYDVKM. The CDR3 length is 14 residues. V was shortened by 8 bases and J by 7 bases, with 17 bases between the two germline ends. CDR3 sequence: CASGAGAMGEKLFF. The CDR3 DNA is TGTGCCAGCGGGGCAGGGGCAATGGGTGAAAAACTGTTTTTT.

The chain joins TRBV2 to TRBJ2-2, with 9 bases that match TRBD1. Germline V gene data show CDR1 as SNHLY and CDR2 as FYNNEI. V lost 6 bases, J lost 4 bases, and 3 bases stayed unmatched. This CDR3 contains 14 residues. CDR3: CASSTQGATGELFF. The CDR3 DNA sequence: TGTGCCAGCAGCACACAGGGGGCCACCGGGGAGCTGTTTTTT. Together with reference TRBV2 and TRBJ2-2, the CDR3 gives the full variable domain: EPEVTQTPSHQVTQMGQEVILRCVPISNHLYFYWYRQILGQKVEFLVSFYNNEISEKSEIFDDQFSVERPDGSNFTLKIRSTKLEDSAMYFCASSTQGATGELFFGEGSRLTVL.

The chain is built from TRBV6-2 or TRBV6-3 and TRBJ2-7, with 8 bases that match TRBD1. Germline values: CDR1 MNHEY, CDR2 SVGEGT. The J segment lost 6 bases and the V segment lost 1 base, leaving 11 bases of the junction unmatched. This CDR3 contains 16 residues. The CDR3 DNA is TGTGCCAGCAGTTACTGGACAGGGATTATGGGTCGCGAGCAGTACTTC. As protein: CASSYWTGIMGREQYF.

Remarks on this clone: This sample includes further DNA sequences coding for the same CDR3. This rearrangement joins TRBV18 to TRBJ2-7, with 10 bases that match TRBD1. The CDR3 has 14 residues. Per the germline V gene, CDR1 is KGHSH and CDR2 is LQKENI. The V and J ends lost 2 bases and 2 bases, in that order; junction bases with no gene match: 0. CDR3 DNA sequence: TGTGCCAGCTCACCAGGACAGGGGGCCTACGAGCAGTACTTC. Translation: CASSPGQGAYEQYF. Supplemented by reference TRBV18 and TRBJ2-7, the full variable domain reads NAGVMQNPRHLVRRRGQEARLRCSPMKGHSHVYWYRQLPEEGLKFMVYLQKENIIDESGMPKERFSAEFPKEGPSILRIQQVVRGDSAAYFCASSPGQGAYEQYFGPGTRLTVT.

This clone occurred a few times. The V gene is TRBV24-1, the J gene TRBJ2-2; 7 bases fit TRBD1. J lost 4 bases, V lost 9 bases, and 7 bases had no gene match. Germline V lookup: CDR1 KGHDR, CDR2 SFDVKD. The CDR3 runs to 14 residues. Here the CDR3 reads CATQAGTVTGELFF. The CDR3 region has the DNA TGTGCCACCCAGGCCGGGACAGTCACCGGGGAGCTGTTTTTT.

J is TRBJ1-1 and V is TRBV12-3 or TRBV12-4, with no clear D. This CDR3 spans 13 amino acids. The ends were cut back, 3 bases at V and 1 base at J, with 6 bases in the middle. In DNA form, the CDR3 reads TGTGCCAGCAGTTTGAGGCAGAACACTGAAGCTTTCTTT. Amino acid sequence: CASSLRQNTEAFF.

The gene calls are TRBV11-2 and TRBJ2-7; 8 nucleotides match TRBD1. Per germline, CDR1 SGHAT and CDR2 FQNNGV. V was clipped by 3 bases and J by 1 base; unmatched bases: 11. The CDR3 has 17 amino acids. Here the CDR3 reads CASSFSLRDRWSYEQYF. The CDR3 nucleotides read TGTGCCAGCAGCTTTTCCCTCCGGGACAGGTGGTCCTACGAGCAGTACTTC.